Listed here are 21 T cell receptor beta chains from one sample, sequenced in a study of blood T cells in healthy people across ages. Using a J-beta primer mix together with a sample-barcoded 5' primer, a second PCR was run for roughly 7 to 12 cycles. One entry per CDR3 protein, called by TCRdb with MiXCR from the 5' RACE reads. This table holds some 1.5 million distinct CDR3 sequences, about 30% found once. Sequenced sample: blood. The receptors come from a woman aged 25 to 39 in good health.

J is TRBJ1-6 and V is TRBV7-2; D gene ambiguous. V dropped 7 bases and J dropped 10 bases, with 11 bases sitting between them. Germline assignment: CDR1 SGHTA and CDR2 FQGNSA. This CDR3 has 12 residues. The CDR3 loop is CASTAGMSPLHF. The CDR3 bases are TGTGCCAGCACCGCGGGGATGTCACCCCTCCACTTT.

The chain employs TRBV6-6 and TRBJ2-1, with 7 nucleotides matching TRBD2. The length of the CDR3 is 16 residues. Per germline, CDR1 MNHNY and CDR2 SVGAGI (reference sequence). The V segment lost 5 bases and the J segment 6 bases; nucleotides outside the gene matches: 13. CDR3 protein: CASSGLAGVGGNEQFF. For the CDR3, the DNA is TGTGCCAGCAGTGGCTTGGCGGGAGTAGGTGGCAATGAGCAGTTCTTC.

This clonotype has just a few counts. The chain uses TRBV7-6 and TRBJ2-1, with a tentative D call TRBD2 (6 bases). The V and J ends lost 1 base and 0 bases respectively, with 10 bases between them. The CDR3 contains 16 residues. Per germline, CDR1 SGHVS and CDR2 FNYEAQ. This CDR3 is CASSLVPAGSYNEQFF. The CDR3 DNA reads TGTGCCAGCAGCTTAGTCCCAGCGGGCTCCTACAATGAGCAGTTCTTC.

The gene calls are TRBV6-6 and TRBJ2-5, with 7 positions matching TRBD1. The germline V gene has CDR1 MNHNY and CDR2 SVGAGI (reference sequence). The CDR3 totals 13 residues. With V trimmed by 8 bases and J by 2 bases, 5 bases remained unmatched. The CDR3 here is CASGTVPQETQYF. CDR3 sequence (DNA): TGTGCCAGCGGGACAGTCCCTCAAGAGACCCAGTACTTC.

In the case of this clonotype: Its ends do not fully match the called genes, so a read error is possible. The chain links TRBV7-2 to TRBJ1-3, with D possibly matching TRBD1 (5 bases). Germline V gives CDR1 SGHTA, CDR2 FQGNSA. This CDR3 has 17 residues. The CDR3 sequence is CASSLGGFPGPGNTIYF. CDR3 coding DNA: TGTGCCAGCAGCTTAGGGGGCTTTCCGGGCCCTGGGAACACCATATATTTT.

This clonotype was detected only once. The rearrangement joins TRBV9 to TRBJ2-7; D unresolved. The germline V and J ends were trimmed by 3 bases and 7 bases, with 14 bases remaining between them. CDR1 is SGDLS, CDR2 YYNGEE, per germline. This CDR3 spans 13 amino acids. The CDR3 spells CASSASTLNEQYF. The CDR3 DNA follows: TGTGCCAGCAGCGCATCGACCCTCAATGAGCAGTACTTC.

A few counts support this clonotype. The chain uses TRBV6-6 and TRBJ2-1; 8 nucleotides agree with TRBD1. J gave up 7 bases and V 7 bases, and 12 bases lay outside the gene matches. This CDR3 has 15 residues. Germline CDR1 MNHNY, CDR2 SVGAGI (reference sequence). CDR3 sequence reads: CASTPSGDRRNEQFF. Written as DNA, the CDR3 is TGTGCCAGCACCCCCTCAGGGGACAGGAGGAATGAGCAGTTCTTC.

The chain joins TRBV7-9 to TRBJ2-4; D ambiguous. Near its end, the DNA agrees better with TRBJ2-7, so the J call may be wrong. Germline loops: CDR1 SEHNR, CDR2 FQNEAQ (reference sequence). The CDR3 sequence is 12 residues long. The CDR3, as DNA: TGTGCCAGCAGCTTAACGGATGTCGAGCAGTACTTC. Residues: CASSLTDVEQYF.

This clonotype was counted ten times or more. The chain has TRBV7-2 and TRBJ2-3, with D maybe TRBD2 (6 bases). Germline assignment: CDR1 SGHTA and CDR2 FQGNSA. CDR3 length: 13 residues. V dropped 0 bases and J dropped 5 bases, with 6 bases sitting between them. The DNA of the CDR3 is TGTGCCAGCAGCTTAGCGGGGGGAGATACGCAGTATTTT. This encodes CASSLAGGDTQYF.

This clonotype has only a few counts. The chain employs TRBV9 and TRBJ1-2; a possible D gene is TRBD1 (6 bases). The germline V and J ends were trimmed by 4 bases and 3 bases, with 19 bases remaining between them. Germline V gives CDR1 SGDLS, CDR2 YYNGEE. The CDR3 contains 16 residues. Written as DNA, the CDR3 is TGTGCCAGCAGCCCCGGCGGGGGGCATTCTGACTATGGCTACACCTTC. This sequence encodes CASSPGGGHSDYGYTF.

The chain joins TRBV5-5 to TRBJ2-5, with D possibly TRBD2 on 5 matching bases. The CDR3 length is 13 residues. Looked up from germline, CDR1 is SGHKS and CDR2 is YYEKEE (reference sequence). Deletions cut 2 bases from V and 3 bases from J, with 8 bases between. In DNA, the CDR3 is TGTGCCAGCAGCTTTAACGGGGAAGAGACCCAGTACTTC. Translation: CASSFNGEETQYF.

This chain joins TRBV10-3 and TRBJ2-3, with a possible D match to TRBD2 (5 bases). V was clipped by 3 bases and J by 1 base, with 11 bases between them. The germline gives CDR1 ENHRY, CDR2 SYGVKD. CDR3 length equals 15 residues. The CDR3 protein is CAISDPSPGTDTQYF. The CDR3 nucleotides read TGTGCCATCAGTGATCCTAGCCCAGGCACAGATACGCAGTATTTT.

This clonotype was recorded once. A much more abundant neighbour one base away suggests this may be a read error. V is TRBV27 and J is TRBJ2-4; TRBD1 agrees at 7 bases. The end of the DNA is better explained by TRBJ2-7, so the J call may be wrong. There are 14 residues in the CDR3. Looked up from germline, CDR1 is MNHEY and CDR2 is SMNVEV (reference sequence). The CDR3 coding sequence is TGTGCCAGCAGTTCAACTCAGAGGGGGCGCGAGCAGTACTTC. It codes for CASSSTQRGREQYF.

The gene calls are TRBV24-1 and TRBJ2-3; D gene unclear. Per the germline V gene, CDR1 is KGHDR and CDR2 is SFDVKD. The CDR3 loop spans 17 amino acids. Trimming removed 5 bases at V and 2 bases at J, with 19 bases between. CDR3 sequence: CATSGTLVGLHTDTQYF. Written as DNA, the CDR3 is TGTGCCACCAGTGGTACCCTCGTGGGCCTTCACACAGATACGCAGTATTTT.

This clonotype was found a few times. The CDR3 bases are TGTGCCAGCAGCTTCCTCCTGACAGGGGCCCCCTACGAGCAGTACTTC. It yields the protein CASSFLLTGAPYEQYF. The rearrangement joins TRBV7-9 to TRBJ2-7, with TRBD1 identical over 8 bases. Unmatched junction bases numbered 9, after V lost 3 bases and J lost 2 bases. CDR1 and CDR2 from the germline V gene are SEHNR and FQNEAQ (reference sequence). The CDR3 contains 16 residues.

Notes on this clonotype: Being one base from a much bigger clone, this may be a read error. This chain links TRBV20-1 with TRBJ2-7; 8 bases fit TRBD1. V gave up 4 bases and J gave up 4 bases; unmatched junction bases: 9. This CDR3 has 14 residues. Germline lookup yields CDR1 DFQATT and CDR2 SNEGSKA (reference sequence). The CDR3 region has the DNA TGCAGTGCTATGCTCCAGGACAGGGCTTACGAGCAGTACTTC. Translating gives CSAMLQDRAYEQYF.

This clonotype was seen at least ten times. The chain links TRBV10-3 to TRBJ1-2; D gene ambiguous. Germline lookup yields CDR1 ENHRY and CDR2 SYGVKD. V was clipped by 3 bases and J by 3 bases, with 5 bases between them. CDR3 size: 12 residues. The CDR3 loop reads CAISEPDYGYTF. The CDR3 region has the DNA TGTGCCATCAGTGAACCGGACTATGGCTACACCTTC.

This clonotype showed up just a few times. The chain is built from TRBV7-2 and TRBJ1-2, with D perhaps TRBD1 (6 bases). The CDR3 runs 15 residues. Germline values: CDR1 SGHTA, CDR2 FQGNSA. The V gene lost 1 base and the J gene lost 10 bases, with 19 bases spanning the gap. CDR3 in DNA: TGTGCCAGCAGCTTAGATAGCGGCAGGGGACAAGTCTACACCTTC. This gives the protein CASSLDSGRGQVYTF.

V gene TRBV20-1 combines with J gene TRBJ2-5; no firm D call. This CDR3 is 13 amino acids long. V lost 1 base and J 5 bases, leaving 11 bases between the germline ends. Germline V gene lookup returns CDR1 DFQATT and CDR2 SNEGSKA (reference sequence). The CDR3 DNA reads TGCAGTGCTAGAGGGGGAAGCTCGGAGACCCAGTACTTC. Translation gives CSARGGSSETQYF.

This clonotype was counted a few times. This sequence joins TRBV12-3 or TRBV12-4 and TRBJ2-1, with 8 bases aligning to TRBD2. The CDR3 loop spans 15 amino acids. Trimming took 7 bases from V and 6 from J; bases not matched to a gene: 11. The CDR3 region is CASTAGGPIVNEQFF. In DNA form, the CDR3 reads TGTGCCAGCACCGCGGGGGGCCCCATAGTCAATGAGCAGTTCTTC.

This chain links TRBV7-3 with TRBJ2-2; D might be TRBD1 (6 bases). The CDR3 runs to 14 residues. Germline lookup yields CDR1 SGHTA and CDR2 FQGTGA. The ends were cut back, 8 bases at V and 2 bases at J, with 12 bases in the middle. This chain's CDR3 is CASRQGFNTGELFF. The CDR3 DNA reads TGTGCCAGCCGTCAGGGGTTCAACACCGGGGAGCTGTTTTTT.